This TCR beta chain was sequenced during a study of blood T cell repertoires in COVID-19. The assay was immunoSEQ multiplex PCR, and TCRdb's table has in-frame clones only and misses some. The table shows under 150,000 clones, with 84% occurring only once. Germline lookup yields CDR1 LNHDA and CDR2 SQIVND (reference sequence). The CDR3 is 14 residues long. V was cut by 6 bases and J by 2 bases, with 11 bases left in between. Sequencing used PBMCs or T cells enriched from blood (not recorded which). The chain has TRBV19 and TRBJ1-5; D is ambiguous. This sequence was found in a man in his fifties in a cohort exposed to, infected with or recovered from COVID-19 (not recorded which). The CDR3 sequence: CASRPLLGNQPQHF. CDR3 in DNA: TGTGCCAGTAGGCCGCTCCTAGGCAATCAGCCCCAGCATTTT.